Presented here are 5 T cell receptor beta chains from one specimen sequenced in a study of blood T cell repertoires in COVID-19. The data were produced by immunoSEQ multiplex PCR, yet TCRdb's version contains in-frame clones alone and is incomplete. Of approximately 65,000 clones listed, roughly nine tenths are singletons. Source material: peripheral blood. The receptor source for this set is a woman aged 45 to 65 with active COVID-19.

This rearrangement joins TRBV7-9 to TRBJ2-1; 14 nucleotides align to TRBD2. CDR3 size: 17 residues. Germline V lookup: CDR1 SEHNR, CDR2 FQNEAQ (reference sequence). Trimming at V came to 0 bases and at J to 8 bases, leaving 6 bases not matched to a gene. The CDR3 DNA sequence: TGTGCCAGCAGCTTAGCGCAGGGACTAGCGGGAGTCCATGAGCAGTTCTTC. It specifies CASSLAQGLAGVHEQFF.

This chain connects TRBV6-5 to TRBJ1-1, with D tentatively TRBD1 (5 bases). This CDR3 has 13 residues. V was shortened by 6 bases and J by 2 bases, with 10 bases between the two germline ends. The germline V gene encodes CDR1 MNHEY and CDR2 SVGAGI. CDR3: CASSPRDNTEAFF. CDR3 bases: TGTGCCAGCAGCCCCAGGGATAACACTGAAGCTTTCTTT.

The chain is built from TRBV28 and TRBJ2-1; 11 nucleotides align to TRBD1. The germline V gene encodes CDR1 MDHEN and CDR2 SYDVKM. CDR3 length: 14 residues. The trim removed 4 bases at V and 14 bases at J, leaving 10 bases unmatched. CDR3 in amino acids: CASSSPGTGGFKFF. For the CDR3, the DNA is TGTGCCAGCAGTTCACCCGGGACAGGGGGATTTAAGTTCTTC.

The chain combines TRBV19 with TRBJ1-1, with D possibly TRBD1 on 6 matching bases. Germline V gene lookup returns CDR1 LNHDA and CDR2 SQIVND (reference sequence). The V gene lost 5 bases and the J gene lost 11 bases, with 12 bases spanning the gap. The CDR3 totals 11 residues. The CDR3: CASSYGQNAFF. CDR3 nucleotide sequence: TGTGCCAGTAGTTATGGACAGAATGCTTTCTTT.

This sequence joins TRBV9 and TRBJ1-5, with a possible D match to TRBD1 (5 bases). The CDR3 is 14 residues long. Germline loops: CDR1 SGDLS, CDR2 YYNGEE. Trimming pared 3 bases from V and 4 bases from J, leaving 11 bases between. For the CDR3, the DNA is TGTGCCAGCAGCGCCACAGGATATAATCAGCCCCAGCATTTT. Translated: CASSATGYNQPQHF.